This TCR beta chain was captured by sequencing in a study of blood T cell repertoires in COVID-19. Study information: Whether acute or convalescent, the COVID-19 samples came from the United States, Italy and Spain. From T cells, B-cell-depleted T cells, or PBMCs came the material, which was cDNA or gDNA.

The length of the CDR3 is 18 residues. Germline trimming cut 5 bases from V and 4 bases from J; bases unmatched to any gene: 13. Germline CDR1 MGHRA, CDR2 YSYEKL. Authors' data handling: Nucleated cell number was recorded as an estimate derived from reference gene primer amplification. Repertoires were generated with immunoSEQ multiplex PCR, while TCRdb's copy carries only in-frame clones and drops some. That table gives V, J and clone size, and the DNA gave D and trimming. Of about 61,000 clones listed, more than 65% are singletons. The chain carries TRBV4-1 and TRBJ2-3; 12 positions match TRBD2. The sequence was collected from a woman in her seventies with acute or convalescent COVID-19. The sequenced sample consisted of peripheral blood. The CDR3 nucleotides read TGCGCCAGCAGCTCGACCGGACTAGCGGGGTTTGCACCAGATACGCAGTATTTT. Translation gives CASSSTGLAGFAPDTQYF.